The 14 T cell receptor beta chains listed next were all sequenced from one sample in a study of cytomegalovirus exposure and HLA in healthy donors. PCR employed 60 Vbeta and 13 Jbeta primers. Measured with immunoSEQ multiplex PCR; TCRdb has only the in-frame clones, and not every one. The top ten clones hold roughly 0.71% of a sample with some 200,000 clones, approximately 80% of them seen once. The specimen was PBMCs. These receptors all stem from a boy between 2 and 10 years old in good health and CMV-seronegative.

The chain couples TRBV19 to TRBJ1-5; perhaps TRBD1 as D (5 bases). Germline CDR1 and CDR2: LNHDA and SQIVND (reference sequence). V dropped 3 bases and J dropped 2 bases, with 14 bases sitting between them. The CDR3 spans 16 residues. The DNA of the CDR3 is TGTGCCAGTAGTATCTGGTACTTAGGGGGCAATCAGCCCCAGCATTTT. Its translation is CASSIWYLGGNQPQHF.

The chain couples TRBV4-1 to TRBJ2-7; a possible D gene is TRBD1 (6 bases). Trimming took off 3 bases at V and 0 bases at J, with 12 bases between the two ends. Per germline, CDR1 MGHRA and CDR2 YSYEKL. The CDR3 is 15 residues long. CDR3 loop: CASSHSQGYSYEQYF. The CDR3, as DNA: TGCGCCAGCAGCCACTCACAGGGCTACTCCTACGAGCAGTACTTC.

The chain is built from TRBV13 and TRBJ1-1; no firm D call. Germline lookup yields CDR1 PRHDT and CDR2 FYEKMQ (reference sequence). The CDR3 runs to 14 residues. V was pared by 5 bases and J by 6 bases, with 16 bases between. CDR3 in amino acids: CASSPTEGISEAFF. CDR3 DNA sequence: TGTGCCAGCAGCCCGACGGAGGGCATTTCTGAAGCTTTCTTT.

CDR3 in amino acids: CASIRDSKNTEAFF. As DNA, the CDR3 is TGTGCCAGCATTCGCGACAGTAAGAACACTGAAGCTTTCTTT. The chain links TRBV25-1 to TRBJ1-1; D possibly corresponds to TRBD1 (5 bases). Trimming removed 7 bases from V and 1 base from J, with 13 bases in between. This CDR3 has 14 residues. CDR1 MGHDK and CDR2 SYGVNS come from the germline V gene. Complete variable domain (other parts from reference TRBV25-1 and TRBJ1-1): EADIYQTPRYLVIGTGKKITLECSQTMGHDKMYWYQQDPGMELHLIHYSYGVNSTEKGDLSSESTVSRIRTEHFPLTLESARPSHTSQYLCASIRDSKNTEAFFGQGTRLTVV.

CDR3 bases: TGTGCCAGCACCCCTCAGACCGGGGAGCTGTTTTTT. Translated: CASTPQTGELFF. The V gene is TRBV2, the J gene TRBJ2-2, with D unclear. This CDR3 has 12 residues. V was shortened by 7 bases and J by 5 bases, with 8 bases between the two germline ends. The V gene's germline CDR1 is SNHLY and CDR2 FYNNEI.

The chain couples TRBV7-6 to TRBJ2-5; the match to TRBD1 covers 9 bases. The J call may be wrong; the DNA end is better matched by TRBJ2-7. CDR1 and CDR2 (germline): SGHVS, FNYEAQ. The CDR3 contains 13 residues. The CDR3 DNA reads TGTGCCAGCAGCAGCGGACAGGGGAACGAGCAGTACTTC. Its protein product is CASSSGQGNEQYF.

The rearrangement uses TRBV19 and TRBJ1-5, with TRBD1 matching 7 bases. The junction had 5 bases not matched to a gene; V was cut back by 7 bases and J by 2 bases. CDR3 length: 14 amino acids. From germline, CDR1 is LNHDA and CDR2 SQIVND (reference sequence). CDR3 sequence reads: CASTFTGGNQPQHF. The CDR3 DNA follows: TGTGCCAGTACCTTTACAGGGGGCAATCAGCCCCAGCATTTT.

This chain joins TRBV5-6 and TRBJ1-2, with TRBD1 identical over 7 bases. CDR1 and CDR2 (germline): SGHDT, YYEEEE. The length of the CDR3 is 14 residues. The trim removed 1 base at V and 7 bases at J, leaving 7 bases unmatched. The CDR3 loop is CASSLNSGGGGYTF. DNA for the CDR3: TGTGCCAGCAGCTTGAATTCAGGGGGTGGTGGCTACACCTTC.

The chain has TRBV2 and TRBJ1-2, with D perhaps TRBD1 (5 bases). This CDR3 spans 12 amino acids. CDR1 and CDR2 (germline): SNHLY, FYNNEI. Deletions cut 5 bases from V and 4 bases from J, with 8 bases between. The CDR3 DNA is TGTGCCAGCAGTATGGACATCTATGGCTACACCTTC. This codes for CASSMDIYGYTF.

The V and J genes are TRBV7-8 and TRBJ2-1; 9 positions agree with TRBD2. Germline CDR1 is SGHVS and CDR2 is FQNEAQ. This CDR3 is 15 amino acids long. Trimming cost V 2 bases and J 5 bases; bases outside gene matches: 4. The CDR3 coding sequence is TGTGCCAGCAGCTTACTAGCGGGGAGGAACAATGAGCAGTTCTTC. Its protein product is CASSLLAGRNNEQFF. The full variable domain, in which reference TRBV7-8 and TRBJ2-1 provide the parts outside the CDR3, is GAGVSQSPRYKVAKRGQDVALRCDPISGHVSLFWYQQALGQGPEFLTYFQNEAQLDKSGLPSDRFFAERPEGSVSTLKIQRTQQEDSAVYLCASSLLAGRNNEQFFGPGTRLTVL.

This chain joins TRBV12-5 and TRBJ1-5, with D perhaps matching TRBD1 (6 bases). There are 16 residues in the CDR3. CDR1 is LGHNT, CDR2 FRNRAP, per germline. The germline V and J ends were trimmed by 0 bases and 9 bases, with 18 bases remaining between them. The CDR3 spells CASGLVFRDTLGPQHF. DNA of the CDR3: TGTGCTAGTGGTTTGGTGTTCCGGGACACCCTAGGGCCCCAGCATTTT.

The chain links TRBV18 to TRBJ2-7; TRBD2 matches 14 bases. This CDR3 is built from 14 residues. V lost 3 bases, J lost 6 bases, and 1 base stayed unmatched. CDR1 is KGHSH and CDR2 is LQKENI in the germline V gene. This CDR3 reads CASSPGLAGGEQYF. As DNA, the CDR3 is TGTGCCAGCTCACCCGGACTAGCGGGAGGCGAGCAGTACTTC.

The rearrangement joins TRBV30 to TRBJ1-6, with 8 bases aligning to TRBD1. CDR3 size: 14 residues. In germline, CDR1 is GTSNPN, CDR2 SVGIG (reference sequence). CDR3 amino acids: CALDRGQGGSPLHF. The CDR3 bases are TGTGCTTTGGATCGTGGACAGGGAGGTTCACCCCTCCACTTT.

The chain uses TRBV30 and TRBJ2-2, with D possibly TRBD1 on 5 matching bases. This CDR3 is 14 amino acids long. Trimming removed 0 bases from V and 8 bases from J, with 13 bases in between. Germline V gives CDR1 GTSNPN, CDR2 SVGIG (reference sequence). The CDR3 here is CAWSVQVLGGELFF. The CDR3 nucleotides are TGTGCCTGGAGTGTACAGGTTTTGGGTGGGGAGCTGTTTTTT. The full variable domain, in which reference TRBV30 and TRBJ2-2 provide the parts outside the CDR3, is SQTIHQWPATLVQPVGSPLSLECTVEGTSNPNLYWYRQAAGRGLQLLFYSVGIGQISSEVPQNLSASRPQDRQFILSSKKLLLSDSGFYLCAWSVQVLGGELFFGEGSRLTVL.